The 4 T cell receptor beta chains below come from one sample, sequenced in a study of blood T cell repertoires in COVID-19. The protocol was immunoSEQ multiplex PCR, while the TCRdb copy is restricted to in-frame clones and leaves out a portion. Of about 170,000 clones in the sample, roughly 80% were seen once. The sequenced material came from peripheral blood. The receptors stem from a man in his fifties or sixties with acute or convalescent COVID-19.

This rearrangement joins TRBV7-2 to TRBJ1-1, with 10 bases that match TRBD1. The CDR3 runs 15 residues. Germline V gene lookup returns CDR1 SGHTA and CDR2 FQGNSA. Losses at the gene ends were 5 bases for V and 8 bases for J; bases not matched to a gene: 11. The CDR3 loop is CASSVRDRGVLEAFF. The CDR3, as DNA: TGTGCCAGCAGCGTCCGGGACAGGGGAGTCCTAGAAGCTTTCTTT.

This clone was detected a few times. The chain is built from TRBV4-3 and TRBJ2-5; D is perhaps TRBD1 (7 bases). CDR1 is LGHNA and CDR2 is YSLEER in the germline V gene. This CDR3 contains 15 residues. Trimming cost V 3 bases and J 5 bases, with 16 bases left between them. The CDR3 is CASSQEGGQQETQYF. CDR3 DNA sequence: TGCGCCAGCAGCCAGGAGGGGGGACAGCAGGAGACCCAGTACTTC.

The chain links TRBV27 to TRBJ1-5, with 8 nucleotides matching TRBD1. CDR1 MNHEY and CDR2 SMNVEV come from the germline V gene (reference sequence). V was pared by 8 bases and J by 3 bases, with 6 bases of the junction left unmatched. This CDR3 is built from 14 residues. CDR3 region: CASRTGFDNQPQHF. The CDR3 DNA follows: TGTGCCAGCCGGACAGGGTTTGACAATCAGCCCCAGCATTTT.

The table lists this clone with a few counts. The identical CDR3 is also encoded by other nucleotide sequences in the sample. V usage is TRBV6-5 and J usage is TRBJ1-2; TRBD1 matches 11 bases. Looked up from germline, CDR1 is MNHEY and CDR2 is SVGAGI. The trim removed 0 bases at V and 2 bases at J, leaving 2 bases unmatched. The CDR3 runs 16 residues. The CDR3 sequence is CASSYSRTGGNYGYTF. The CDR3 DNA sequence: TGTGCCAGCAGTTACTCCCGGACAGGGGGCAACTATGGCTACACCTTC.